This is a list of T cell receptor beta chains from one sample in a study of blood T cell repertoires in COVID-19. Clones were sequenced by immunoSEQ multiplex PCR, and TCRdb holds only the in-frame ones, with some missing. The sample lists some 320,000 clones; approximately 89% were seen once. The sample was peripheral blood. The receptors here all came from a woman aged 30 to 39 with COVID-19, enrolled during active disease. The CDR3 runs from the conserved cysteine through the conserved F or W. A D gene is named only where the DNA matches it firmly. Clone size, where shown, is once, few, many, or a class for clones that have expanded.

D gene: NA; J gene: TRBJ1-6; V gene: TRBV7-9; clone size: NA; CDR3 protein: CASSLAPPGNSPLHF; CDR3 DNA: TGTGCCAGCAGCTTAGCGCCGCCGGGGAATTCACCCCTCCACTTT
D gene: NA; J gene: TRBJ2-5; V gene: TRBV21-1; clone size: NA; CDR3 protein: CASSKGPSGSQETQYF; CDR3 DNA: TGTGCCAGCAGCAAAGGGCCTAGCGGTTCCCAAGAGACCCAGTACTTC
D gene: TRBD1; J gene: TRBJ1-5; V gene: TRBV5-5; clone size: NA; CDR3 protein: CASSLRTGPNQPQHF; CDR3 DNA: TGTGCCAGCAGTTTGCGGACAGGCCCCAATCAGCCCCAGCATTTT
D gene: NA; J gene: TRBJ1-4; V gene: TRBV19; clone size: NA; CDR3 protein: CATRGGALRTNEKLFF; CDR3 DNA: TGTGCCACCCGAGGGGGGGCCCTGCGAACTAATGAAAAACTGTTTTTT
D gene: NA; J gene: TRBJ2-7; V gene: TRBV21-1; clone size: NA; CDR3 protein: CASSKERAGLVYEQYF; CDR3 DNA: TGTGCCAGCAGCAAAGAAAGGGCAGGGTTGGTCTACGAGCAGTACTTC
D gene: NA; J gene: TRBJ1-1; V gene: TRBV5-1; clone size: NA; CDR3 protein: CASSPVTNTEAFF; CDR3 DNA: TGCGCCAGCAGTCCAGTAACCAACACTGAAGCTTTCTTT
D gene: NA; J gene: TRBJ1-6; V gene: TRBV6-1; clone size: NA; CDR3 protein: CASSEETLPRWNSPLHF; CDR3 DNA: TGTGCCAGCAGTGAAGAGACACTCCCACGTTGGAATTCACCCCTCCACTTT
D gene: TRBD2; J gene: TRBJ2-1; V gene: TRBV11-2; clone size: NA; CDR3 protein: CASSLVRAGDNEQFF; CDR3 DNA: TGTGCCAGCAGCTTAGTTCGAGCGGGGGATAATGAGCAGTTCTTC
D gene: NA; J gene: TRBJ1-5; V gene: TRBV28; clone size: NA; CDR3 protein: CASSRLSEPQHF; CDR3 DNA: TGTGCCAGCAGCCGTCTGAGCGAGCCCCAGCATTTT
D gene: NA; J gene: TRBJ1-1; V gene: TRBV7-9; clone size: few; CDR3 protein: CASSLPTEQRAFF; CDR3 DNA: TGTGCCAGCAGCCTACCGACAGAGCAGAGAGCTTTCTTT
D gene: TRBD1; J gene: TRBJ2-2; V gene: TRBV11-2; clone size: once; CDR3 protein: CASKGQAPNTGELFF; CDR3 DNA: TGTGCCAGCAAAGGACAGGCTCCGAACACCGGGGAGCTGTTTTTT
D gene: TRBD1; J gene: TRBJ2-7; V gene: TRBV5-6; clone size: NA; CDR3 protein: CASSWMGTGPYEQYF; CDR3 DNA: TGTGCCAGCAGCTGGATGGGGACAGGACCCTACGAGCAGTACTTC
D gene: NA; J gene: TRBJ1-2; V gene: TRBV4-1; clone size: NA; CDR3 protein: CASSHFGRGIAGYTF; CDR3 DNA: TGCGCCAGCAGCCACTTCGGACGGGGGATTGCTGGCTACACCTTC
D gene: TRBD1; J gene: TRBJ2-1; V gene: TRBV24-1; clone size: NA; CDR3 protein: CATSDRQGLSSYNEQFF; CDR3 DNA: TGTGCCACCAGTGATCGACAGGGTTTAAGCTCCTACAATGAGCAGTTCTTC
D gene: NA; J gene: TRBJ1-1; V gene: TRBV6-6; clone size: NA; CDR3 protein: CASSWTTGNTEAFF; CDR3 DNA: TGTGCCAGCAGTTGGACAACAGGGAACACTGAAGCTTTCTTT
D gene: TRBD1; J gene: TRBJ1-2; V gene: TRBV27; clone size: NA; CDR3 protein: CASSVDRGLGYTF; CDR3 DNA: TGTGCCAGCAGTGTGGACAGGGGGCTTGGCTACACCTTC
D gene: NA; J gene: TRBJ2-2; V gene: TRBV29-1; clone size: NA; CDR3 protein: CSVRPGGGGELFF; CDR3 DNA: TGCAGCGTTCGTCCCGGGGGAGGCGGGGAGCTGTTTTTT
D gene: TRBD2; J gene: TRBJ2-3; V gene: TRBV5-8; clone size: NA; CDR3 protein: CASSLSGGTDTQYF; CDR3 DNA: TGTGCCAGCAGCTTGAGCGGGGGCACAGATACGCAGTATTTT
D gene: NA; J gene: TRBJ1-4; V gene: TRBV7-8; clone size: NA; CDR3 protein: CASSLGTVNEKLFF; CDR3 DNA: TGTGCCAGCAGCTTAGGGACAGTAAATGAAAAACTGTTTTTT
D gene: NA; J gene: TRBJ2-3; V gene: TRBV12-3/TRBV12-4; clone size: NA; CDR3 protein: CASGVNTQYF; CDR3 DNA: TGTGCCAGCGGAGTAAATACGCAGTATTTT
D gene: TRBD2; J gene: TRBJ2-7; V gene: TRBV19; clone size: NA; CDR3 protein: CASSTLAGGPYEQYF; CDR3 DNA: TGTGCCAGTAGTACCCTAGCGGGGGGGCCTTACGAGCAGTACTTC
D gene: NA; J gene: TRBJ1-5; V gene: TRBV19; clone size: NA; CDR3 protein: CASCQGGRQPQHF; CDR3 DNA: TGTGCCAGTTGCCAGGGAGGCAGACAGCCCCAGCATTTT
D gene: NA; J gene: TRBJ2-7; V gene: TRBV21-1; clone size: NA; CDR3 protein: CASSKVCGLAGGTYEQYF; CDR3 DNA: TGTGCCAGCAGCAAAGTTTGTGGACTAGCGGGGGGTACCTACGAGCAGTACTTC
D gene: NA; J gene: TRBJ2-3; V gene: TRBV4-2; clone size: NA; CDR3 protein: CASSPSGLIPTDTQYF; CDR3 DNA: TGTGCCAGCAGCCCATCTGGACTAATCCCCACAGATACGCAGTATTTT
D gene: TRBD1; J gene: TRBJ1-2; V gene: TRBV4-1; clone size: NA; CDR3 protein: CASSQSKGQGIYGYTF; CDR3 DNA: TGCGCCAGCAGCCAGTCCAAGGGACAGGGCATCTATGGCTACACCTTC
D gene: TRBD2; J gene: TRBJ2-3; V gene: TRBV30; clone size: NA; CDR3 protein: CAWRVAGIADTQYF; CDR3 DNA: TGTGCCTGGAGAGTAGCGGGGATCGCAGATACGCAGTATTTT
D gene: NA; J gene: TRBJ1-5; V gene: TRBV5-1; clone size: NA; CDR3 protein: CASSQEGRGEEPQHF; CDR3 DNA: TGCGCCAGCAGCCAGGAGGGACGGGGAGAAGAGCCCCAGCATTTT
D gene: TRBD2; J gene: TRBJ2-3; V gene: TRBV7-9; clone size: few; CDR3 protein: CASSRTDLSGGLTDTQYF; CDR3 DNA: TGTGCCAGCAGCCGAACCGACCTCAGCGGGGGTCTCACAGATACGCAGTATTTT
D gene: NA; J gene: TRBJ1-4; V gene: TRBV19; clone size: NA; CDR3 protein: CASSLDTRRTNEKLFF; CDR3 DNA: TGTGCCAGTAGCCTCGACACCCGTCGGACTAATGAAAAACTGTTTTTT
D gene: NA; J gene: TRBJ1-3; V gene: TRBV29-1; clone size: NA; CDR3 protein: CSVEQDSGNTIYF; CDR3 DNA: TGCAGCGTTGAACAGGACTCTGGAAACACCATATATTTT
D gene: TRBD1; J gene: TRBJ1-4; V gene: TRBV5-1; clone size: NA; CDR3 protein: CASSSRTGETEKLFF; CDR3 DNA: TGCGCCAGCAGCTCGCGGACAGGGGAGACCGAAAAACTGTTTTTT
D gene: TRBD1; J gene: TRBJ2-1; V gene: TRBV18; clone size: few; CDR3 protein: CASSPGDRGLSEQFF; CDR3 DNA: TGTGCCAGCTCACCTGGGGACAGGGGGCTAAGTGAGCAGTTCTTC
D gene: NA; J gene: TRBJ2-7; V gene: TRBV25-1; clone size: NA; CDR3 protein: CASSDPLGGKPYEQYF; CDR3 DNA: TGTGCCAGCAGTGACCCCTTAGGGGGTAAGCCCTACGAGCAGTACTTC
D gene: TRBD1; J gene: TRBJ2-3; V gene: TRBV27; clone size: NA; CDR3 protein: CASSPRTGPSTDTQYF; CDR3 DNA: TGTGCCAGCAGTCCGCGGACAGGGCCTAGCACAGATACGCAGTATTTT
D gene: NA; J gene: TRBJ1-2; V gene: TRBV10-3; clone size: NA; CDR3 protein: CAISSQGSGYTF; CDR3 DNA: TGTGCCATCAGTTCACAGGGATCTGGCTACACCTTC
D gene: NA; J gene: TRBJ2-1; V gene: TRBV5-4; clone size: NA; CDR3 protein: CASSLAGSSYNEQFF; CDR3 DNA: TGTGCCAGCAGCTTGGCGGGGAGTTCCTACAATGAGCAGTTCTTC
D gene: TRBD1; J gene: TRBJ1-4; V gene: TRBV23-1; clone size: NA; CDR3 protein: CASRPGQGSPTNEKLFF; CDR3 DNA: TGCGCCAGCAGACCGGGACAGGGGTCTCCAACTAATGAAAAACTGTTTTTT
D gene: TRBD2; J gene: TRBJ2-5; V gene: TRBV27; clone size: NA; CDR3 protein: CASSFWRGSQETQYF; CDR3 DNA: TGTGCCAGCAGTTTCTGGCGGGGGAGCCAAGAGACCCAGTACTTC
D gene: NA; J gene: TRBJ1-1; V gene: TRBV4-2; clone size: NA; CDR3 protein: CASSSPQGLEAFF; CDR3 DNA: TGTGCCAGCAGCTCCCCCCAGGGTTTGGAGGCTTTCTTT
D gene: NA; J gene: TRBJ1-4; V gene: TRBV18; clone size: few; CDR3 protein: CASSLRQNEKLFF; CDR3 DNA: TGTGCCAGCTCACTCCGACAGAATGAAAAACTGTTTTTT
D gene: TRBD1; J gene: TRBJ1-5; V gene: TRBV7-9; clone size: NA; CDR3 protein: CASSLWDRGGNQPQHF; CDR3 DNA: TGTGCCAGCAGCCTCTGGGACAGGGGAGGCAATCAGCCCCAGCATTTT
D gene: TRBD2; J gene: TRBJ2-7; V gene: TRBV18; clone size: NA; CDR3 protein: CASSPTSGGSYEQYF; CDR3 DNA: TGTGCCAGCTCACCAACTAGCGGGGGATCCTACGAGCAGTACTTC
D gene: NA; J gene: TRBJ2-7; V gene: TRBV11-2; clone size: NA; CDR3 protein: CASSPAPLDYEQYF; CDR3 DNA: TGTGCCAGCAGCCCTGCGCCTCTCGACTACGAGCAGTACTTC
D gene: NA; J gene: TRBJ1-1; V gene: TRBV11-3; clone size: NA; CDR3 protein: CASSLGRVGTEAFF; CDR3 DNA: TGTGCCAGCAGCTTAGGGCGGGTTGGTACTGAAGCTTTCTTT
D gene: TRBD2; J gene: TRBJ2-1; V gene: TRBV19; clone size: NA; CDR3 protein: CASGFSGGRNEQFF; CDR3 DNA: TGTGCCAGTGGATTTAGCGGGGGAAGAAATGAGCAGTTCTTC
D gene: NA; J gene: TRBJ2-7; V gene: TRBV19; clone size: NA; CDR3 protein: CASSMDSGAYEQYF; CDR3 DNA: TGTGCCAGTAGTATGGACTCAGGGGCCTACGAGCAGTACTTC
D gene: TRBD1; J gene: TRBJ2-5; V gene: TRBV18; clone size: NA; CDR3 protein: CASSQGQGGQETQYF; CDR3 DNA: TGTGCCAGCTCACAGGGACAGGGGGGCCAAGAGACCCAGTACTTC